This is a list of T cell receptor beta chains from one sample in a study of monozygotic twins with inflammatory bowel disease. TCRdb reprocessed the 5' RACE reads and reports one entry per CDR3 protein, with no DNA. Recorded for this sample: about 450,000 distinct CDR3 sequences. The sequenced material came from blood. These receptors all stem from a human donor with ulcerative colitis or Crohn's disease, or a healthy co-twin of an affected twin (not recorded which). CDR3s include the opening cysteine and the closing phenylalanine or tryptophan.

TRBJ1-2 | TRBV7-3 | CASSHGQGAVRDGYTF
TRBJ2-3 | TRBV11-2 | CASSFRRGGGAASDTQYF
TRBJ2-5 | TRBV29-1 | CSVAQGQETQYF
TRBJ1-5 | TRBV6-1 | CASSVGEGQPQHF
TRBJ2-3 | TRBV29-1 | CSAVVTTDTQYF
TRBJ2-2 | TRBV5-1 | CASSLVANVRDTGELFF
TRBJ1-1 | TRBV19 | CASSKPGQKNTEAFF
TRBJ2-3 | TRBV20-1 | CSASNSGDLTDTQYF
TRBJ2-1 | TRBV5-4 | CASSLELNREQFF
TRBJ1-1 | TRBV6-5 | CASSYIGTEAFF
TRBJ2-1 | TRBV5-1 | CASAIANGDEQFF
TRBJ1-2 | TRBV23-1 | CASSQLRDSYGYTF
TRBJ1-1 | TRBV7-6 | CASSAPGSPYYF
TRBJ1-1 | TRBV18 | CASSPSGPNTEAFF
TRBJ1-4 | TRBV7-2 | CASSRQGGTNEKLFF
TRBJ2-2 | TRBV5-1 | CASSLVAGGRYTGELFF
TRBJ2-5 | TRBV30 | CAWSPGHVGPGGTQYF
TRBJ2-7 | TRBV28 | CASSPWTSGTVYEQYF
TRBJ2-3 | TRBV28 | CASSPRTGVDTQYF
TRBJ2-3 | TRBV28 | CASSSLGGGLDTQYF